Listed below are T cell receptor beta chains from one sample, sequenced in a study of T-cell reconstitution after alpha-beta-depleted transplantation in children. From the PCR reads, TCRdb called clonotypes with MiXCR, one entry per CDR3 protein. The sample has 250,000 to 350,000 distinct CDR3 sequences, 20% to 30% seen once. Sequencing was performed on PBMCs, mostly from graft donor cells, taken 180 days after TCRalphabeta/CD19-depleted stem cell transplant. All receptors come from a male patient younger than 18 who had a stem cell transplant for acute lymphoblastic leukemia, so the T cells may come from the graft donor. The CDR3 runs from the conserved cysteine through the conserved F or W. A D gene is named only where the DNA matches it firmly. Size is omitted from some rows. Given values are once, few, many or a class for expanded clones.

clone_size: -
d_call: -
j_call: TRBJ2-7
v_call: TRBV14
cdr3_aa: CASSLRGFDEQSF
cdr3_nt: TGTGCCAGCAGCCTCCGGGGGTTCGACGAGCAGTCCTTC

clone_size: -
d_call: -
j_call: TRBJ2-2
v_call: TRBV5-1
cdr3_aa: CASSHPPGVANTGELFF
cdr3_nt: TGCGCCAGCAGCCACCCCCCCGGGGTCGCGAACACCGGGGAGCTGTTTTTT

clone_size: -
d_call: -
j_call: TRBJ2-7
v_call: TRBV29-1
cdr3_aa: CSVEAGQLEQYF
cdr3_nt: TGCAGCGTTGAGGCGGGGCAGCTCGAGCAGTACTTC

clone_size: -
d_call: -
j_call: TRBJ2-6
v_call: TRBV6-4
cdr3_aa: CASSDWGTGANVLTF
cdr3_nt: TGTGCCAGCAGTGACTGGGGGACTGGGGCCAACGTCCTGACTTTC

clone_size: -
d_call: -
j_call: TRBJ2-7
v_call: TRBV10-3
cdr3_aa: CAISEYSTGIYEQYF
cdr3_nt: TGTGCCATCAGTGAGTATTCAACAGGGATCTACGAGCAGTACTTC

clone_size: once
d_call: -
j_call: TRBJ2-7
v_call: TRBV4-1
cdr3_aa: CASSPGGVGLYEQYF
cdr3_nt: TGCGCCAGCAGCCCAGGGGGGGTGGGGCTCTACGAGCAGTACTTC

clone_size: -
d_call: -
j_call: TRBJ1-5
v_call: TRBV18
cdr3_aa: CASFKREGQRQHF
cdr3_nt: TGTGCCAGCTTCAAACGGGAGGGCCAGCGCCAGCATTTT

clone_size: few
d_call: TRBD2
j_call: TRBJ2-1
v_call: TRBV12-3/TRBV12-4
cdr3_aa: CASSFRLPGTTSYNEQFF
cdr3_nt: TGTGCCAGCAGTTTTCGACTCCCCGGGACTACCTCCTACAATGAGCAGTTCTTC

clone_size: many
d_call: TRBD1
j_call: TRBJ2-3
v_call: TRBV5-1
cdr3_aa: CASNGQGAISTDTQYF
cdr3_nt: TGCGCCAGCAATGGACAGGGAGCCATTAGCACAGATACGCAGTATTTT

clone_size: -
d_call: TRBD2
j_call: TRBJ2-2
v_call: TRBV5-1
cdr3_aa: CASSQGLAGYTGELFF
cdr3_nt: TGCGCCAGCAGCCAGGGACTAGCGGGCTACACCGGGGAGCTGTTTTTT

clone_size: -
d_call: TRBD1
j_call: TRBJ2-7
v_call: TRBV10-1
cdr3_aa: CASSVDRVAYEQYF
cdr3_nt: TGCGCCAGCAGTGTGGACAGGGTCGCCTACGAGCAGTACTTC

clone_size: -
d_call: -
j_call: TRBJ2-1
v_call: TRBV6-1
cdr3_aa: CASSIRRGIYNEQFF
cdr3_nt: TGTGCCAGCAGCATACGGCGGGGAATCTACAATGAGCAGTTCTTC

clone_size: few
d_call: TRBD1
j_call: TRBJ2-5
v_call: TRBV5-1
cdr3_aa: CASSGGQGHETQYF
cdr3_nt: TGCGCCAGCAGCGGAGGACAGGGCCACGAGACCCAGTACTTC

clone_size: -
d_call: TRBD2
j_call: TRBJ2-5
v_call: TRBV5-1
cdr3_aa: CASSLGGHTGGQETQYF
cdr3_nt: TGCGCCAGCAGCTTGGGGGGCCACACGGGAGGCCAAGAGACCCAGTACTTC

clone_size: -
d_call: TRBD2
j_call: TRBJ2-1
v_call: TRBV6-2/TRBV6-3
cdr3_aa: CASSYSSSGIYNEQFF
cdr3_nt: TGTGCCAGCAGTTACTCGAGCAGCGGGATCTACAATGAGCAGTTCTTC

clone_size: -
d_call: -
j_call: TRBJ1-1
v_call: TRBV12-3/TRBV12-4
cdr3_aa: CASSPGMAEAFF
cdr3_nt: TGTGCCAGCAGCCCAGGGATGGCTGAAGCTTTCTTT

clone_size: -
d_call: -
j_call: TRBJ1-3
v_call: TRBV6-1
cdr3_aa: CASKGTGPRVQNTIYF
cdr3_nt: TGTGCCAGCAAAGGAACAGGCCCTCGGGTCCAGAACACCATATATTTT

clone_size: -
d_call: -
j_call: TRBJ1-3
v_call: TRBV7-9
cdr3_aa: CASSLAYGGSGNTIYF
cdr3_nt: TGTGCCAGCAGCTTAGCGTACGGAGGGAGTGGAAACACCATATATTTT

clone_size: -
d_call: -
j_call: TRBJ2-7
v_call: TRBV6-5
cdr3_aa: CASSYDSRPPGEQYF
cdr3_nt: TGTGCCAGCAGTTACGACAGTCGTCCTCCTGGCGAGCAGTACTTC

clone_size: -
d_call: -
j_call: TRBJ2-3
v_call: TRBV29-1
cdr3_aa: CSVKALPRVTQYF
cdr3_nt: TGCAGCGTCAAGGCCCTGCCCCGGGTTACGCAGTATTTT

clone_size: -
d_call: -
j_call: TRBJ2-7
v_call: TRBV6-5
cdr3_aa: CASSSLGRTYEQYF
cdr3_nt: TGTGCCAGCAGTTCTTTAGGCCGGACCTACGAGCAGTACTTC

clone_size: few
d_call: -
j_call: TRBJ2-7
v_call: TRBV19
cdr3_aa: CASSIGPLSYEQYF
cdr3_nt: TGTGCCAGTAGTATCGGCCCTCTTTCCTACGAGCAGTACTTC

clone_size: few
d_call: TRBD1
j_call: TRBJ2-5
v_call: TRBV20-1
cdr3_aa: CSALTGPETQYF
cdr3_nt: TGCAGTGCTCTGACAGGGCCAGAGACCCAGTACTTC

clone_size: -
d_call: -
j_call: TRBJ2-1
v_call: TRBV7-8
cdr3_aa: CASSSLTSTYNEQFF
cdr3_nt: TGTGCCAGCAGCTCACTGACCAGTACCTACAATGAGCAGTTCTTC

clone_size: few
d_call: TRBD2
j_call: TRBJ2-1
v_call: TRBV5-1
cdr3_aa: CASSPEGPGTSSHNEQFF
cdr3_nt: TGCGCCAGCAGCCCAGAGGGCCCGGGGACTAGCTCCCACAATGAGCAGTTTTTC

clone_size: -
d_call: -
j_call: TRBJ1-2
v_call: TRBV10-3
cdr3_aa: CAISEVGDLPSPGARTF
cdr3_nt: TGTGCCATCAGTGAGGTGGGGGACCTACCCTCACCAGGGGCGCGCACCTTC

clone_size: few
d_call: -
j_call: TRBJ2-5
v_call: TRBV18
cdr3_aa: CASSPLGTHGRETQYF
cdr3_nt: TGTGCCAGCTCACCGCTCGGGACACACGGACGGGAGACCCAGTACTTC

clone_size: -
d_call: -
j_call: TRBJ2-7
v_call: TRBV5-6
cdr3_aa: CASSLTVGEQYF
cdr3_nt: TGTGCCAGCAGCTTGACGGTGGGAGAGCAGTACTTC

clone_size: -
d_call: -
j_call: TRBJ1-1
v_call: TRBV10-3
cdr3_aa: CAISELGGGTEAFF
cdr3_nt: TGTGCCATCAGTGAGCTCGGGGGCGGCACTGAAGCTTTCTTT

clone_size: -
d_call: -
j_call: TRBJ2-7
v_call: TRBV21-1
cdr3_aa: CASSETGEPYEQYF
cdr3_nt: TGTGCCAGCAGTGAAACGGGGGAGCCCTACGAGCAGTACTTC

clone_size: -
d_call: -
j_call: TRBJ2-5
v_call: TRBV4-2
cdr3_aa: CASSQEVGRETQYF
cdr3_nt: TGTGCCAGCAGCCAAGAAGTCGGAAGAGAGACCCAGTACTTC

clone_size: -
d_call: -
j_call: TRBJ2-1
v_call: TRBV5-1
cdr3_aa: CASSLVAAYSYNEQFF
cdr3_nt: TGCGCCAGCAGCTTGGTAGCGGCCTACTCCTACAATGAGCAGTTCTTC

clone_size: -
d_call: -
j_call: TRBJ2-7
v_call: TRBV3-1
cdr3_aa: CASSQTEGLGDEQYF
cdr3_nt: TGTGCCAGCAGCCAGACCGAGGGACTTGGGGACGAGCAGTACTTC

clone_size: -
d_call: TRBD2
j_call: TRBJ2-5
v_call: TRBV11-2
cdr3_aa: CASSFGRGAPTQWETQYF
cdr3_nt: TGTGCCAGCAGCTTCGGGCGGGGGGCCCCGACACAGTGGGAGACCCAGTACTTC

clone_size: -
d_call: -
j_call: TRBJ2-1
v_call: TRBV5-1
cdr3_aa: CASSLRSTSNEQFF
cdr3_nt: TGCGCCAGCAGCTTGCGCTCTACCTCAAATGAGCAGTTCTTC

clone_size: few
d_call: -
j_call: TRBJ2-3
v_call: TRBV9
cdr3_aa: CASNPRLSTDTQYF
cdr3_nt: TGTGCCAGCAACCCGCGGCTAAGCACAGATACGCAGTATTTT

clone_size: -
d_call: -
j_call: TRBJ1-1
v_call: TRBV20-1
cdr3_aa: CSARVLVRGNTEAFF
cdr3_nt: TGCAGTGCTAGAGTCCTTGTGCGGGGGAACACTGAAGCTTTCTTT

clone_size: -
d_call: TRBD1
j_call: TRBJ2-5
v_call: TRBV6-5
cdr3_aa: CASSYASGGTGTQYF
cdr3_nt: TGTGCCAGCAGTTACGCGTCAGGGGGAACGGGGACCCAGTACTTC

clone_size: few
d_call: -
j_call: TRBJ2-5
v_call: TRBV29-1
cdr3_aa: CSVEDGVGSGTQYF
cdr3_nt: TGCAGCGTTGAAGATGGTGTGGGTAGTGGGACCCAGTACTTC

clone_size: many
d_call: -
j_call: TRBJ2-2
v_call: TRBV5-1
cdr3_aa: CASSGLASGSNTGELFF
cdr3_nt: TGCGCCAGCAGCGGGCTAGCCTCAGGATCGAACACCGGGGAGCTGTTTTTT

clone_size: -
d_call: -
j_call: TRBJ2-1
v_call: TRBV18
cdr3_aa: CASSTDVGYNEQFF
cdr3_nt: TGTGCCAGCTCAACGGACGTCGGGTACAATGAGCAGTTCTTC

clone_size: few
d_call: -
j_call: TRBJ1-5
v_call: TRBV6-1
cdr3_aa: CASTQGSGQPQHF
cdr3_nt: TGTGCCAGCACCCAGGGTTCGGGGCAGCCCCAGCATTTT

clone_size: few
d_call: -
j_call: TRBJ2-1
v_call: TRBV12-3/TRBV12-4
cdr3_aa: CASSLRDRAYNEQFF
cdr3_nt: TGTGCCAGCAGTTTGCGGGACCGGGCCTACAATGAGCAGTTCTTC

clone_size: few
d_call: -
j_call: TRBJ2-7
v_call: TRBV29-1
cdr3_aa: CSVGVQAGHEQYF
cdr3_nt: TGCAGCGTTGGAGTACAGGCGGGTCACGAGCAGTACTTC